A selection of T cell receptor beta chains follows, all from one sample in a study of blood T cell repertoires in COVID-19. The method was immunoSEQ multiplex PCR; TCRdb's version includes in-frame clones alone and lacks a portion of them. This table has over 45,000 clones, around 90% appearing once. The sample consisted of peripheral blood. The receptors were gathered from a man aged 45-65 years with active COVID-19. Each CDR3 is given with its conserved first and last residue. A D gene is named only where the DNA matches it firmly. A row's size may be missing; if present it is once, few, many or a size class.

J gene,D gene,V gene,clone size,CDR3 DNA,CDR3 protein
TRBJ2-7,-,TRBV11-2,once,TGTGCCAGCAGCTTAGGGAGCCCGACCTACGAGCAGTACTTC,CASSLGSPTYEQYF
TRBJ2-5,-,TRBV12-2,-,TGTGCAAGTCGCCCTTATCTGGGGGGGGTACTCCAAGAGACCCAGTACTTC,CASRPYLGGVLQETQYF
TRBJ2-5,-,TRBV6-6,-,TGTGCCAGCACCTCGCCCGCTACAGGGAAAGAGACCCAGTACTTC,CASTSPATGKETQYF
TRBJ1-5,-,TRBV5-8,-,TGTGCCAGCAGCCCCTACCTAAGCAATCAGCCCCAGCATTTT,CASSPYLSNQPQHF
TRBJ2-2,TRBD2,TRBV4-3,-,TGCGCCAGCAGCCAAGAGCCCAGCGGGGGAGGGACCGGGGAGCTGTTTTTT,CASSQEPSGGGTGELFF
TRBJ2-7,-,TRBV21-1,few,TGTGCCAGCAGCAAACGGCTAGCGGAACCGTACGAGCAGTACTTC,CASSKRLAEPYEQYF
TRBJ1-1,-,TRBV2,-,TGTGCCAGCAGAGCCGACCGGGGAGCTGAAGCTTTCTTT,CASRADRGAEAFF
TRBJ2-3,-,TRBV28,-,TGTGCCAGCAGTTTGGCCGTAAGGGGGATCACAGATACGCAGTATTTT,CASSLAVRGITDTQYF
TRBJ2-2,TRBD1,TRBV7-9,-,TGTGCCAGCAGCCGTTACAGGGGGCTGGGCACCGGGGAGCTGTTTTTT,CASSRYRGLGTGELFF
TRBJ1-1,TRBD1,TRBV6-2/TRBV6-3,once,TGTGCCAGCAGTTCCCACCGGACAGGGGTTAGCGCCACTGAAGCTTTCTTT,CASSSHRTGVSATEAFF
TRBJ2-7,TRBD1,TRBV29-1,-,TGCAGCGTTGTGGGGGACAGGGGCTCGGCCGAGCAGTACTTC,CSVVGDRGSAEQYF
TRBJ2-7,-,TRBV5-1,-,TGCGCCAGCAGCTTGGATGGCTTCAGCTACGAGCAGTACTTC,CASSLDGFSYEQYF
TRBJ1-5,-,TRBV7-2,-,TGCGCCAGCATGGGCAGCCGCTTCAATCAGCCCCAGCATTTT,CASMGSRFNQPQHF
TRBJ2-7,-,TRBV6-5,once,TGTGCCAGCAGTTACTCGAGTTACGGGGGCTACGAGCAGTACTTC,CASSYSSYGGYEQYF
TRBJ1-5,-,TRBV5-1,-,TGCGCCAGCAGCTTGGGCGGGACGGGCAATCAGCCCCAGCATTTT,CASSLGGTGNQPQHF
TRBJ1-3,-,TRBV2,-,TGTGCCAGCACAAGGGACACCTCTGGAAACACCATATATTTT,CASTRDTSGNTIYF
TRBJ1-2,-,TRBV4-3,-,TGCGCCAGCAGCCAAGGGTGGGGGGTAGTGGATGGCTACACCTTC,CASSQGWGVVDGYTF
TRBJ2-1,TRBD2,TRBV7-2,-,TGTGCCAGCACCCCAGCGGGAGCCTCCTACAATGAGCAGTTCTTC,CASTPAGASYNEQFF
TRBJ1-1,-,TRBV19,-,TGTGCCAGTAGGGGTAGCCGTGCCGGGAACACTGAAGCTTTCTTT,CASRGSRAGNTEAFF
TRBJ2-1,TRBD1,TRBV5-1,-,TGCGCCAGCAGCTTCTCCGGGACAGGGGCGAATGAGCAGTTCTTC,CASSFSGTGANEQFF
TRBJ1-2,TRBD1,TRBV6-1,-,TGTGCCAGCAGTGAGGGGACAGGAGGCTATGGCTACACCTTC,CASSEGTGGYGYTF
TRBJ1-5,-,TRBV4-2,-,TGTGCCAGCAGCCAAGATCGGGGTACCAATCAGCCCCAGCATTTT,CASSQDRGTNQPQHF
TRBJ1-4,TRBD1,TRBV5-6,few,TGTGCCAGCAGCCGGGGACAGGGCCCTAATGAAAAACTGTTTTTT,CASSRGQGPNEKLFF
TRBJ1-2,TRBD1,TRBV5-5,once,TGTGCCAGCAGCTTTGGGACAGGGCGTGTCTATGGCTACACCTTC,CASSFGTGRVYGYTF
TRBJ1-6,TRBD1,TRBV3-1/TRBV3-2,-,TGTGCCAGCAGCCAAGATTCCGGGACAGGGCGGTCACCCCTCCACTTT,CASSQDSGTGRSPLHF
TRBJ2-7,-,TRBV10-1,-,TGCGCCAGCAGTGAGTCGGGGCCAGGGCTAGACGAGCAGTACTTC,CASSESGPGLDEQYF
TRBJ1-2,-,TRBV2,-,TGTGCCAGCAATCCAGGGAATAACTATGGCTACACCTTC,CASNPGNNYGYTF
TRBJ2-3,TRBD2,TRBV7-6,-,TGTGCCAGCAGCTCCCGGTTAGCGGGGGGAACAGATACGCAGTATTTT,CASSSRLAGGTDTQYF
TRBJ2-7,-,TRBV18,-,TGTGCCAGCTCACCAGCCCAGGGATACGAGCAGTACTTC,CASSPAQGYEQYF
TRBJ1-1,-,TRBV2,-,TGTGCCAGCAGTGCCCCGGTTGGCAGGGGAGCTTTCTTT,CASSAPVGRGAFF
TRBJ2-7,-,TRBV19,-,TGTGCCAGCCGTACCCAGGGCTCCTACGAGCAGTACTTC,CASRTQGSYEQYF
TRBJ2-5,TRBD2,TRBV5-1,-,TGCGCCAGCAGCCCGGGTTATAGCGGGGGCCCCTGGCAAGAGACCCAGTACTTC,CASSPGYSGGPWQETQYF
TRBJ2-5,-,TRBV7-9,once,TGTGCCAGCGCCAATCCTCCTGGCGAGACCCAGTACTTC,CASANPPGETQYF
TRBJ2-7,TRBD2,TRBV5-1,-,TGCGCCAGCAGCTTGGAAATGCGGGGGGGAGGCGAGCAGTACTTC,CASSLEMRGGGEQYF
TRBJ1-5,-,TRBV19,-,TGTGCCAGTAGTATATTGGCCGGCAGGGGCCAGCCCCAGCATTTT,CASSILAGRGQPQHF
TRBJ2-1,TRBD2,TRBV11-3,-,TGTGCCAGCAGCTTAGCGGGAGGTGTGCAGTTCTTC,CASSLAGGVQFF
TRBJ1-6,TRBD1,TRBV5-1,-,TGCGCCAGCAGCTTGAGTATTGGACAGGACGGCTCACCCCTCCACTTT,CASSLSIGQDGSPLHF
TRBJ2-1,TRBD1,TRBV6-2/TRBV6-3,-,TGTGCCAGCAGTTACCGACGGGGACAGGGGAACTACAATGAGCAGTTCTTC,CASSYRRGQGNYNEQFF
TRBJ2-2,-,TRBV25-1,-,TGTGCCAGCAGTGAAAGCGGCTTGTCCGGGGAGCTGTTTTTT,CASSESGLSGELFF
TRBJ1-1,TRBD1,TRBV16,-,TGTGCCAGCAGCCCCGGGACAGCGTTAATTTTT,CASSPGTALIF
TRBJ2-3,TRBD2,TRBV7-9,-,TGTGCCAGCAGGAAGACCCCGGGACTAGCGGGCTCCCCCAGAGATACGCAGTATTTT,CASRKTPGLAGSPRDTQYF
TRBJ1-4,-,TRBV4-2,-,TGTGCCAGCAGCAGCCGGAGGGAGGAAAAACTGTTTTTT,CASSSRREEKLFF
TRBJ1-4,-,TRBV2,-,TGTGCCAGCATTGATGCGGCCGGTGGTGAAAAACTGTTTTTT,CASIDAAGGEKLFF
TRBJ2-2,-,TRBV6-5,-,TGTGCCAGCAGTTACTCCAGGAACACCGGGGAGCTGTTTTTT,CASSYSRNTGELFF
TRBJ2-2,-,TRBV3-1/TRBV3-2,-,TGTGCCAGCAGCCCCGACAAATATGACACCGGGGAGCTGTTTTTT,CASSPDKYDTGELFF
TRBJ2-3,TRBD2,TRBV2,-,TGTGCCAGCAGTGAATTGGGACTAGTAGTAGATACGCAGTATTTT,CASSELGLVVDTQYF
TRBJ2-1,TRBD1,TRBV19,-,TGTGCCAGTGGCTACGTGGGGACAGGTTACAATGAGCAGTTCTTC,CASGYVGTGYNEQFF
TRBJ1-2,TRBD1,TRBV7-2,-,TGTGCCAGCAGCTTAGATGCCGGGACAGGGAATGGCTACACCTTC,CASSLDAGTGNGYTF
TRBJ1-2,-,TRBV7-2,-,TGTGCCAGCAGCCCAGACGCGAAAACAGGGAGCTATGGCTACACCTTC,CASSPDAKTGSYGYTF
TRBJ1-1,-,TRBV6-5,-,TGTGCCAGCAGGCCCCGACAGGAGAACACTGAAGCTTTCTTT,CASRPRQENTEAFF
TRBJ1-1,-,TRBV12-3/TRBV12-4,-,TGTGCCAGCACCCCGCGTGCGGAAGCTTTCTTT,CASTPRAEAFF
TRBJ2-5,-,TRBV5-1,-,TGCGCCAGCAGCTTGGCCGGGATAGCGGAAGAGACCCAGTACTTC,CASSLAGIAEETQYF
TRBJ2-1,TRBD2,TRBV13,once,TGTGCCAGCAGCTTGATCACTAGCGGGAAGTCCTACAATGAGCAGTTCTTC,CASSLITSGKSYNEQFF